This T cell receptor (beta chain) was sequenced for a study of early T cells in non-severe SARS-CoV-2 infection. Molecules of cDNA were individually given unique molecular identifiers that were attached to them. TCRdb independently ran MiXCR on the 5' RACE reads; one entry per CDR3 protein. The sample holds approximately 47,000 distinct CDR3 sequences, roughly 6.2% seen once. In this sample, this clonotype turned up a few times. Sequences were derived from whole blood, sampled at baseline. The sequence was obtained from an adult who was a healthcare worker with PCR-confirmed SARS-CoV-2 infection or an uninfected control (not recorded which).

The CDR3 reads CASSLAPFGEQYF. CDR3 bases: TGTGCCAGCAGCTTGGCTCCCTTCGGCGAGCAGTACTTC. The chain has TRBV5-5 and TRBJ2-7; the D is unclear. The germline V gene has CDR1 SGHKS and CDR2 YYEKEE (reference sequence). V was pared by 0 bases and J by 6 bases, with 10 bases between. This CDR3 is 13 amino acids long.